The 27 T cell receptor beta chains below come from one sample, sequenced in a study of shared clonotypes between healthy human individuals. Clones were read by immunoSEQ multiplex PCR, and TCRdb kept only the in-frame ones, dropping some. The sample yields approximately 980,000 clones, 60% to 85% seen once. The sample was memory CD4+ T cells sorted from blood. Subset reported: CD45RA-negative fraction. Source of these receptors: a man aged 18 to 35 in good health.

The chain couples TRBV27 to TRBJ2-1; D remains ambiguous. There are 13 residues in the CDR3. The V end was cut by 3 bases, the J end by 11 bases, with 14 bases between. CDR1 is MNHEY, CDR2 SMNVEV, per germline (reference sequence). The CDR3 nucleotides are TGTGCCAGCAGTTTTTCGGACGCATCCCAGCAGTTCTTC. This sequence encodes CASSFSDASQQFF.

The sample holds one count of this clone. The chain couples TRBV5-4 to TRBJ2-3; D not certain. Germline values: CDR1 SGHNT, CDR2 YYREEE (reference sequence). CDR3 length: 13 residues. Between the trimmed V and J ends, which lost 5 bases and 4 bases, there was a span of 11 bases. CDR3 loop: CASSPQNPDTQYF. CDR3 bases: TGTGCCAGCAGTCCTCAAAACCCAGATACGCAGTATTTT.

The chain links TRBV9 to TRBJ2-1, with 9 bases lining up with TRBD1. The CDR3 covers 13 residues. CDR1 is SGDLS and CDR2 is YYNGEE in the germline V gene. V gave up 3 bases and J gave up 8 bases; unmatched junction bases: 3. CDR3 in DNA: TGTGCCAGCAGCGGGGACAGGGTGGATGAGCAGTTCTTC. Translating it yields CASSGDRVDEQFF.

This clone has a single count. This rearrangement joins TRBV27 to TRBJ1-6; no clear D. Germline assignment: CDR1 MNHEY and CDR2 SMNVEV (reference sequence). The CDR3 loop spans 11 amino acids. The V end lost 8 bases, the J end lost 8 bases, and 7 bases lay between the germline ends. DNA for the CDR3: TGTGCCAGCGGCTTCTATTCACCCCTCCACTTT. This encodes CASGFYSPLHF.

CDR3 protein: CAISQDGNQPQHF. DNA of the CDR3: TGTGCCATCAGCCAGGACGGGAATCAGCCCCAGCATTTT. The chain couples TRBV10-3 to TRBJ1-5; D remains unclear. V was trimmed by 6 bases and J by 4 bases, leaving 10 bases between them. The CDR3 has 13 residues. Germline V CDR1 and CDR2: ENHRY, SYGVKD.

The chain links TRBV19 to TRBJ2-3, with D hard to call. V dropped 3 bases and J dropped 1 base, with 5 bases sitting between them. The germline CDR1 and CDR2 sequences are LNHDA and SQIVND (reference sequence). The CDR3 length is 13 residues. CDR3 sequence (DNA): TGTGCCAGTAGTATGCAGGGCACAGATACGCAGTATTTT. Its protein product is CASSMQGTDTQYF.

The chain recombines TRBV5-1 with TRBJ1-2; 7 bases map to TRBD1. The CDR3 is 14 amino acids. Germline V lookup: CDR1 SGHRS, CDR2 YFSETQ. The J segment lost 4 bases and the V segment lost 4 bases, leaving 7 bases of the junction unmatched. The CDR3 loop reads CASSPTGNTYGYTF. The CDR3 coding sequence is TGCGCCAGCAGCCCGACAGGGAATACCTATGGCTACACCTTC.

This clone was observed a handful of times. The V and J genes are TRBV9 and TRBJ2-2; either TRBD1 or TRBD2 may fit D (6 bases each). The CDR3 extends over 15 amino acids. The ends were cut back, 4 bases at V and 7 bases at J, with 17 bases in the middle. Looked up from germline, CDR1 is SGDLS and CDR2 is YYNGEE. In nucleotides, the CDR3 is TGTGCCAGCAGCCCTCGGCCGGGGGCGGACGGGGAGCTGTTTTTT. As protein: CASSPRPGADGELFF.

This chain links TRBV5-1 with TRBJ2-2, with D tentatively TRBD1 (6 bases). CDR3 size: 14 residues. Germline V gene data show CDR1 as SGHRS and CDR2 as YFSETQ. Deletions cut 4 bases from V and 6 bases from J, with 13 bases between. The CDR3 is CASSEDSSAGELFF. CDR3 in DNA: TGCGCCAGCAGCGAGGACAGTTCAGCCGGGGAGCTGTTTTTT. The whole variable domain, filled in from reference TRBV5-1 and TRBJ2-2, reads KAGVTQTPRYLIKTRGQQVTLSCSPISGHRSVSWYQQTPGQGLQFLFEYFSETQRNKGNFPGRFSGRQFSNSRSEMNVSTLELGDSALYLCASSEDSSAGELFFGEGSRLTVL.

DNA of the CDR3: TGTGCCAGCAGTATGCCTGGCTTTAATGAAAAACTGTTTTTT. Its protein product is CASSMPGFNEKLFF. V usage is TRBV27 and J usage is TRBJ1-4; D is undetermined. The germline V gene encodes CDR1 MNHEY and CDR2 SMNVEV (reference sequence). Trimming pared 5 bases from V and 4 bases from J, leaving 11 bases between. The CDR3 covers 14 residues. Full variable domain (rest looked up from reference TRBV27 and TRBJ1-4): EAQVTQNPRYLITVTGKKLTVTCSQNMNHEYMSWYRQDPGLGLRQIYYSMNVEVTDKGDVPEGYKVSRKEKRNFPLILESPSPNQTSLYFCASSMPGFNEKLFFGSGTQLSVL.

J is TRBJ1-5 and V is TRBV2; 9 bases line up with TRBD1. CDR1 SNHLY and CDR2 FYNNEI come from the germline V gene. There are 13 residues in the CDR3. V lost 3 bases, J lost 7 bases, and 1 base stayed unmatched. The CDR3 DNA reads as TGTGCCAGCAGTGAGACAGGGGGACAGCCCCAGCATTTT. Its protein is CASSETGGQPQHF.

This chain joins TRBV16 and TRBJ2-3; TRBD2 is a possible D gene (5 bases). Germline CDR1 KGHSY, CDR2 FQNENV. Between the trimmed V and J ends, which lost 4 bases and 6 bases, there was a span of 17 bases. The CDR3 length is 15 residues. The CDR3 DNA sequence: TGTGCCAGCAGCCTCCTATCCCGGGATAGGGATACGCAGTATTTT. It encodes CASSLLSRDRDTQYF.

The chain links TRBV30 to TRBJ1-6; no reliable D call. Germline V gene lookup returns CDR1 GTSNPN and CDR2 SVGIG (reference sequence). Trimming left V 3 bases short and J 9 bases short, with 15 bases between. The CDR3 totals 14 residues. For the CDR3, the DNA is TGTGCCTGGAGGGGAGATATAACAACTTCACCCCTCCACTTT. This encodes CAWRGDITTSPLHF.

The chain carries TRBV2 and TRBJ1-1; perhaps TRBD1 as D (6 bases). The germline V and J ends were trimmed by 7 bases and 5 bases, with 14 bases remaining between them. The CDR3 covers 13 residues. Germline-derived CDR1 and CDR2 are SNHLY and FYNNEI. DNA of the CDR3: TGTGCCAGCAAGACACAGGGCGGGACTGAAGCTTTCTTT. Translation gives CASKTQGGTEAFF. The full variable domain, its missing parts supplied by reference TRBV2 and TRBJ1-1, is EPEVTQTPSHQVTQMGQEVILRCVPISNHLYFYWYRQILGQKVEFLVSFYNNEISEKSEIFDDQFSVERPDGSNFTLKIRSTKLEDSAMYFCASKTQGGTEAFFGQGTRLTVV.

This clone was seen a handful of times. This rearrangement joins TRBV19 to TRBJ1-5; TRBD1 aligns across 7 bases. V was clipped by 0 bases and J by 7 bases; unmatched bases: 9. The germline V gene encodes CDR1 LNHDA and CDR2 SQIVND (reference sequence). The CDR3 has 16 amino acids. CDR3 amino acids: CASSIDPTGVWQPQHF. As DNA, the CDR3 is TGTGCCAGTAGTATAGATCCCACAGGGGTATGGCAGCCCCAGCATTTT.

V and J are TRBV29-1 and TRBJ2-7, with D unresolved. The V gene's germline CDR1 is SQVTM and CDR2 ANQGSEA. The CDR3 sequence is 11 residues long. Trimming took off 2 bases at V and 5 bases at J, with 7 bases between the two ends. The CDR3 sequence is CSVESENEQYF. The CDR3 nucleotides read TGCAGCGTTGAAAGTGAAAACGAGCAGTACTTC.

The rearrangement uses TRBV28 and TRBJ2-3, with a possible D match to TRBD2 (5 bases). From germline, CDR1 is MDHEN and CDR2 SYDVKM. Trimming left V 7 bases short and J 2 bases short, with 19 bases between. The CDR3 has 16 residues. CDR3 in DNA: TGTGCCAGCACCACCGCTACGGGGTTTGCCACAGATACGCAGTATTTT. It yields the protein CASTTATGFATDTQYF.

The J gene is TRBJ1-4, the V gene TRBV5-1, with TRBD1 matching over 11 bases. Germline V gives CDR1 SGHRS, CDR2 YFSETQ. The V and J ends lost 1 base and 11 bases, in that order; junction bases with no gene match: 4. The CDR3 spans 14 residues. The CDR3 protein is CASSLRTGGNKLFF. The DNA of the CDR3 is TGCGCCAGCAGCTTGAGGACAGGGGGCAATAAACTGTTTTTT. Full variable domain (rest looked up from reference TRBV5-1 and TRBJ1-4): KAGVTQTPRYLIKTRGQQVTLSCSPISGHRSVSWYQQTPGQGLQFLFEYFSETQRNKGNFPGRFSGRQFSNSRSEMNVSTLELGDSALYLCASSLRTGGNKLFFGSGTQLSVL.

This clone was found once. V is TRBV6-5 and J is TRBJ1-1; 12 bases fit TRBD1. The V gene end was trimmed by 2 bases and the J gene end by 5 bases; junction bases not matched to a gene: 3. The CDR3 sequence is 15 residues long. The germline CDR1 and CDR2 sequences are MNHEY and SVGAGI. The CDR3 region has the DNA TGTGCCAGCAGTTACGGGACAGGGGGCAGTACTGAAGCTTTCTTT. It translates to CASSYGTGGSTEAFF.

The chain employs TRBV28 and TRBJ2-1; 8 bases line up with TRBD1. The V gene end was trimmed by 6 bases and the J gene end by 0 bases; junction bases not matched to a gene: 4. There are 15 residues in the CDR3. CDR1 MDHEN and CDR2 SYDVKM come from the germline V gene. CDR3 bases: TGTGCCAGCAGCCGACAGGGGATCTCCTACAATGAGCAGTTCTTC. It yields the protein CASSRQGISYNEQFF.

CDR3 amino acids: CASSRPGTGNTIYF. The DNA for the CDR3 is TGTGCCAGCAGTCGTCCGGGGACAGGAAACACCATATATTTT. The chain carries TRBV25-1 and TRBJ1-3; D may be TRBD1 (6 bases). CDR1 is MGHDK and CDR2 is SYGVNS in the germline V gene. The V end was cut by 5 bases, the J end by 4 bases, with 12 bases between. The CDR3 totals 14 residues.

The chain has TRBV5-5 and TRBJ1-2; no firm D call. The germline V gene encodes CDR1 SGHKS and CDR2 YYEKEE (reference sequence). This CDR3 has 12 amino acids. Between the trimmed V and J ends, which lost 0 bases and 3 bases, there was a span of 3 bases. The CDR3 nucleotides read TGTGCCAGCAGCTTGGAATACTATGGCTACACCTTC. Protein: CASSLEYYGYTF.

This chain joins TRBV6-6 and TRBJ1-1, with D unclear. V was pared by 9 bases and J by 4 bases, with 15 bases between. This CDR3 spans 13 amino acids. From germline, CDR1 is MNHNY and CDR2 SVGAGI (reference sequence). The CDR3 here is CASSLPGPTEAFF. Written as DNA, the CDR3 is TGTGCCAGTTCCCTCCCCGGGCCCACTGAAGCTTTCTTT.

This clone was counted only a few times. A junction end diverges from the germline sequence, so it may reflect a read error. The chain has TRBV4-2 and TRBJ1-6; 7 nucleotides agree with TRBD1. There are 14 residues in the CDR3. CDR1 and CDR2 from the germline V gene are LGHNA and YNFKEQ. In DNA form, the CDR3 reads TGTGCCAGCAGGACGGGAGACAGGGATTCCCCCCTCCACTTT. Translated, it gives CASRTGDRDSPLHF.

CDR3 protein: CASSGSYGGSNTGELFF. CDR3 sequence (DNA): TGTGCCAGCAGCGGGTCCTATGGGGGATCCAACACCGGGGAGCTGTTTTTT. This sequence joins TRBV11-3 and TRBJ2-2; D possibly matches TRBD1 or TRBD2 (5 bases each). Per germline, CDR1 SGHNT and CDR2 YENEEA. This CDR3 has 17 amino acids. Deletions cut 5 bases from V and 2 bases from J, with 18 bases between.

Turning to this clone: Other DNA sequences in the same sample also yield this CDR3. The chain is built from TRBV5-1 and TRBJ2-1, with D uncertain. V gave up 0 bases and J gave up 10 bases, with 5 bases separating them. The CDR3 covers 11 residues. The germline gives CDR1 SGHRS, CDR2 YFSETQ. CDR3 sequence reads: CASSLEREQFF. As DNA, the CDR3 is TGCGCCAGCAGCTTGGAGAGGGAGCAGTTCTTC.

CDR3 in DNA: TGTGCCAGCAGTGAAGGGGGCCTTGGCCCCTACGAGCAGTACTTC. Its translation: CASSEGGLGPYEQYF. The J gene is TRBJ2-7, the V gene TRBV2; a weak D match, TRBD1 (5 bases). Germline assignment: CDR1 SNHLY and CDR2 FYNNEI. V lost 1 base and J 2 bases, leaving 12 bases between the germline ends. The length of the CDR3 is 15 residues.